This T cell receptor (beta chain) was captured by sequencing in a study of response to subunit inactivated influenza vaccine. Study-wide findings and caveats: The authors offered the suggestion that each seasonal influenza vaccination recruits few new T cells.

To note about this clonotype: No antigen is known for it.

This CDR3 is 15 amino acids long. CDR1 is MGHRA, CDR2 YSYEKL, per germline. With V trimmed by 1 base and J by 4 bases, 5 bases remained unmatched. TCRdb called the RT-PCR reads again in MiXCR, with one record for every CDR3 protein. The sample carries some 640,000 distinct CDR3 sequences, approximately 15% recorded once. This TCR was recovered from a man in his forties or fifties who received an inactivated influenza vaccine. The sample in question was PBMCs from blood, obtained 14 to 15 days before vaccination. The genes are TRBV4-1 and TRBJ2-3; TRBD1 matches 7 bases. The CDR3 DNA reads as TGCGCCAGCAGCCAAGCGACAGGGAAGGCAGATACGCAGTATTTT. Residues: CASSQATGKADTQYF.